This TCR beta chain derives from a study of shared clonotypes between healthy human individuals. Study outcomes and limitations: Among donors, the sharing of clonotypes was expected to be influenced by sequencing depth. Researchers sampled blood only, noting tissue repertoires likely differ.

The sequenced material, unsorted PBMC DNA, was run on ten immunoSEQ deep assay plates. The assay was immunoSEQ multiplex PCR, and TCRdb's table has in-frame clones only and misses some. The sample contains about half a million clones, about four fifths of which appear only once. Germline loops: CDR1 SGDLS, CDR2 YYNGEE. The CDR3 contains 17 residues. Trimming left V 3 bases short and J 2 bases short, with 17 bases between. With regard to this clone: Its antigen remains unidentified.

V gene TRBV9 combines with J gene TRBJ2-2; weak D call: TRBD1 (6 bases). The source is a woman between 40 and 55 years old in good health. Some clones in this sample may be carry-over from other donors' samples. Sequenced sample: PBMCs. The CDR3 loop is CASSAQPLTGNTGELFF. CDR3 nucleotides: TGTGCCAGCAGCGCGCAACCTTTGACAGGCAACACCGGGGAGCTGTTTTTT.